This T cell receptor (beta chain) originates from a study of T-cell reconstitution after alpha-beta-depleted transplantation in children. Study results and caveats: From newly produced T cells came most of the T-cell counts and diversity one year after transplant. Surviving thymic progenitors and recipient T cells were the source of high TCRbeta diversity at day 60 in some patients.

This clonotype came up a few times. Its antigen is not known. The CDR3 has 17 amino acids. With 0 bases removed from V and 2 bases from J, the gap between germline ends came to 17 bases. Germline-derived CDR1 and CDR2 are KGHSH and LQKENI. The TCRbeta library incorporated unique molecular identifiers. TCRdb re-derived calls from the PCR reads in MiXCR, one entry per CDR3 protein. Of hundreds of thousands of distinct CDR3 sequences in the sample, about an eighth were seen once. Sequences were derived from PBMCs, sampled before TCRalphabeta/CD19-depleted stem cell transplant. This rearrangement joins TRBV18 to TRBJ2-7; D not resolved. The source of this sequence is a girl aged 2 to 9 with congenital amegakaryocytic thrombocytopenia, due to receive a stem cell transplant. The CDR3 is CASSPPNLMGRTYEQYF. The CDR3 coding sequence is TGTGCCAGCTCACCACCGAACTTAATGGGTAGAACCTACGAGCAGTACTTC.